The 23 T cell receptor beta chains listed next were all sequenced from one sample in a study of technical replicates of blood from a few donors. Assay used: immunoSEQ multiplex PCR; TCRdb lists only in-frame clones, some missing. The table has 65,000 to 90,000 clones, just over 85% seen once. The sequenced material came from PBMCs. These receptors were collected from a human donor in good health. Some clones in this sample may be carry-over from other donors' samples.

The rearrangement joins TRBV30 to TRBJ2-3; D possibly corresponds to TRBD1 (5 bases). CDR3 length: 13 residues. Germline CDR1 and CDR2: GTSNPN and SVGIG (reference sequence). V was shortened by 2 bases and J by 2 bases, with 8 bases between the two germline ends. The CDR3, as DNA: TGTGCCTGGAGTCGAGGACACACAGATACGCAGTATTTT. Its translation: CAWSRGHTDTQYF.

The rearrangement joins TRBV5-5 to TRBJ2-5; 8 positions match TRBD1. Trimming at V came to 3 bases and at J to 4 bases, leaving 14 bases not matched to a gene. Germline lookup yields CDR1 SGHKS and CDR2 YYEKEE (reference sequence). The CDR3 is 17 amino acids. CDR3 in amino acids: CASSSGRTGRKLETQYF. The CDR3 coding sequence is TGTGCCAGCAGCTCCGGCCGGACAGGGAGGAAGTTAGAGACCCAGTACTTC.

The V call is TRBV5-1, the J call TRBJ2-3; 7 bases align to TRBD2. The V gene's germline CDR1 is SGHRS and CDR2 YFSETQ. The V and J ends lost 0 bases and 14 bases, in that order; junction bases with no gene match: 9. The CDR3 runs to 13 residues. This chain's CDR3 is CASSLVVAGVRYF. The CDR3 DNA reads as TGCGCCAGCAGCTTGGTAGTGGCGGGGGTACGGTATTTT.

V usage is TRBV11-2 and J usage is TRBJ2-7, with D tentatively TRBD2 (6 bases). V shed 4 bases and J shed 4 bases, with 17 bases lying between them. The CDR3 is 15 amino acids. Germline lookup yields CDR1 SGHAT and CDR2 FQNNGV. The CDR3 reads CASSWGDRARYEQYF. CDR3 nucleotide sequence: TGTGCCAGCAGCTGGGGGGACCGGGCGCGGTACGAGCAGTACTTC.

The chain uses TRBV7-2 and TRBJ2-7, with TRBD2 identical over 8 bases. V dropped 2 bases and J dropped 4; count of bases not matched to a gene: 7. Germline CDR1 is SGHTA and CDR2 is FQGNSA. This CDR3 has 15 residues. CDR3: CASSLTSGPQYEQYF. CDR3 DNA sequence: TGTGCCAGCAGCTTAACTAGCGGACCACAATACGAGCAGTACTTC.

The chain joins TRBV5-1 to TRBJ2-2; 9 positions match TRBD1. V lost 4 bases to trimming and J lost 7 bases; unmatched junction nucleotides: 8. The CDR3 extends over 15 amino acids. Per the germline V gene, CDR1 is SGHRS and CDR2 is YFSETQ. Here the CDR3 reads CASSLDGQGSGELFF. CDR3 in DNA: TGCGCCAGCAGCCTGGATGGACAGGGGAGCGGGGAGCTGTTTTTT.

This clone has only a few counts. This chain joins TRBV5-1 and TRBJ2-2; D may be TRBD1 (5 bases). V shed 4 bases and J shed 2 bases, with 9 bases lying between them. The germline gives CDR1 SGHRS, CDR2 YFSETQ. The CDR3 has 14 residues. The CDR3 DNA reads TGCGCCAGCAGCCCGACAGTAAACACCGGGGAGCTGTTTTTT. Translation gives CASSPTVNTGELFF.

The rearrangement uses TRBV6-5 and TRBJ2-7, with 7 bases identical to TRBD2. The CDR3 runs 14 residues. V dropped 4 bases and J dropped 4; count of bases not matched to a gene: 7. The germline gives CDR1 MNHEY, CDR2 SVGAGI. CDR3 sequence reads: CASSSPSGRYEQYF. For the CDR3, the DNA is TGTGCCAGCAGTTCACCTAGCGGACGGTACGAGCAGTACTTC.

The rearrangement uses TRBV19 and TRBJ1-1; D unresolved. CDR3 size: 14 residues. The germline V and J ends were trimmed by 1 base and 6 bases, with 12 bases remaining between them. Germline lookup yields CDR1 LNHDA and CDR2 SQIVND (reference sequence). The CDR3 is CASSIGTRVAEAFF. CDR3 coding DNA: TGTGCCAGTAGTATAGGAACGAGGGTCGCTGAAGCTTTCTTT.

The chain couples TRBV11-3 to TRBJ2-3; tentative D call: TRBD2 (5 bases). CDR3 size: 15 residues. Trimming took off 5 bases at V and 1 base at J, with 13 bases between the two ends. The germline CDR1 and CDR2 sequences are SGHNT and YENEEA. CDR3 DNA: TGTGCCAGCAGCCTAAGCGGCCGAGGCACAGATACGCAGTATTTT. It yields the protein CASSLSGRGTDTQYF. Full variable domain (missing parts from reference TRBV11-3 and TRBJ2-3): EAGVVQSPRYKIIEKKQPVAFWCNPISGHNTLYWYLQNLGQGPELLIRYENEEAVDDSQLPKDRFSAERLKGVDSTLKIQPAELGDSAVYLCASSLSGRGTDTQYFGPGTRLTVL.

The chain links TRBV9 to TRBJ1-2; TRBD1 is a possible D gene (6 bases). In germline, CDR1 is SGDLS, CDR2 YYNGEE. V was trimmed by 3 bases and J by 2 bases, leaving 17 bases between them. This CDR3 spans 16 amino acids. CDR3 protein: CASSAAGTPENYGYTF. The DNA of the CDR3 is TGTGCCAGCAGCGCGGCCGGGACACCAGAGAACTATGGCTACACCTTC.

The table lists this clone with a few counts. The J gene is TRBJ1-1, the V gene TRBV7-2; D possibly corresponds to TRBD1 (6 bases). The length of the CDR3 is 14 residues. V dropped 7 bases and J dropped 5 bases, with 17 bases sitting between them. The germline V gene has CDR1 SGHTA and CDR2 FQGNSA. CDR3 DNA: TGTGCCAGCACCCCGACAATCCAGGGGACTGAAGCTTTCTTT. Encoded protein: CASTPTIQGTEAFF.

V and J are TRBV5-3 and TRBJ1-2, with D possibly TRBD1 on 6 matching bases. TRBV5-3 has ORF status, its function being uncertain. The germline V and J ends were trimmed by 7 bases and 5 bases, with 15 bases remaining between them. The CDR3 consists of 13 residues. Here the CDR3 reads CARVLATGYGYTF. CDR3 sequence (DNA): TGTGCCAGAGTACTCGCAACAGGGTATGGCTACACCTTC.

This chain connects TRBV6-4 to TRBJ2-3, with 8 bases lining up with TRBD1. The CDR3 is made up of 14 amino acids. Per germline, CDR1 MRHNA and CDR2 SNTAGT. V trimming: 6 bases; J trimming: 2 bases; junction bases outside the gene matches: 4. The CDR3 DNA reads as TGTGCCAGCAGAGGACAGGGATCCACAGATACGCAGTATTTT. Protein sequence: CASRGQGSTDTQYF.

The chain links TRBV11-3 to TRBJ2-1, with TRBD2 identical over 14 bases. V lost 3 bases, J lost 2 bases, and 12 bases stayed unmatched. Germline CDR1 reads SGHNT; CDR2 reads YENEEA. The CDR3 extends over 20 amino acids. The CDR3 loop reads CASSFMGGTSGSGPYNEQFF. DNA of the CDR3: TGTGCCAGCAGCTTTATGGGGGGGACTAGCGGGAGTGGTCCCTACAATGAGCAGTTCTTC. The full variable domain, rest sourced from reference TRBV11-3 and TRBJ2-1, is EAGVVQSPRYKIIEKKQPVAFWCNPISGHNTLYWYLQNLGQGPELLIRYENEEAVDDSQLPKDRFSAERLKGVDSTLKIQPAELGDSAVYLCASSFMGGTSGSGPYNEQFFGPGTRLTVL.

The chain is built from TRBV7-8 and TRBJ1-5; 8 nucleotides line up with TRBD1. This CDR3 is 16 amino acids long. Per germline, CDR1 SGHVS and CDR2 FQNEAQ. The junction had 5 bases not matched to a gene; V was cut back by 3 bases and J by 1 base. The chain's CDR3 is CASSFLTGASNQPQHF. The DNA for the CDR3 is TGTGCCAGCAGCTTTTTGACAGGGGCGAGCAATCAGCCCCAGCATTTT.

The CDR3 nucleotides are TGTGCCAGCAGACCGGGACAGATTAACACCGGGGAGCTGTTTTTT. This codes for CASRPGQINTGELFF. The V call is TRBV14, the J call TRBJ2-2; 7 bases map to TRBD1. Trimming removed 6 bases from V and 2 bases from J; junction bases left unmatched: 6. The CDR3 is 15 residues long. CDR1 SGHDN and CDR2 FVKESK come from the germline V gene.

As for this clone: This may be a read error: a much more frequent sequence differs by one nucleotide. The chain joins TRBV7-2 to TRBJ1-1; 7 bases align to TRBD1. The CDR3 loop spans 13 amino acids. The germline V gene has CDR1 SGHTA and CDR2 FQGNSA. CDR3 in DNA: TGTGCCAGCAGCCTTAGGGGACAGATTGAAGCTCTCTTT. It encodes CASSLRGQIEALF.

V is TRBV6-1 and J is TRBJ1-1, with TRBD1 identical over 9 bases. The ends lost 7 bases at V and 1 base at J; junction bases unmatched: 7. This CDR3 comprises 15 residues. Germline CDR1 is MNHNS and CDR2 is SASEGT. The CDR3 nucleotides are TGTGCCAGCAAAAAACAGGGGGCTGAGAACACTGAAGCTTTCTTT. This translates into CASKKQGAENTEAFF.

The V call is TRBV7-9, the J call TRBJ2-7, with 9 bases that match TRBD2. CDR1 and CDR2 from the germline V gene are SEHNR and FQNEAQ (reference sequence). J gave up 6 bases and V 5 bases, and 11 bases lay outside the gene matches. This CDR3 has 15 amino acids. CDR3 sequence (DNA): TGTGCCAGCAGCCGGATAGCGGGGGCTATGTCCGAGCAGTACTTC. Translating gives CASSRIAGAMSEQYF.

This clone was seen once. The rearrangement links TRBV7-9 to TRBJ1-1; tentative D call: TRBD1 (5 bases). V lost 4 bases and J 9 bases, leaving 12 bases between the germline ends. There are 12 residues in the CDR3. Germline values: CDR1 SEHNR, CDR2 FQNEAQ (reference sequence). The CDR3 nucleotides read TGTGCCAGCAGCTCCCGGGACTATAAAGCTTTCTTT. As protein: CASSSRDYKAFF.

The chain uses TRBV13 and TRBJ2-7; D may be TRBD2 (5 bases). V dropped 5 bases and J dropped 3 bases, with 11 bases sitting between them. Per germline, CDR1 PRHDT and CDR2 FYEKMQ (reference sequence). The length of the CDR3 is 13 residues. As DNA, the CDR3 is TGTGCCAGCAGCCACCGGGAATTCTACGAGCAGTACTTC. Translation gives CASSHREFYEQYF.

The chain recombines TRBV5-4 with TRBJ2-3, with a possible D match to TRBD1 (6 bases). The CDR3 is 19 amino acids. CDR1 is SGHNT and CDR2 is YYREEE in the germline V gene (reference sequence). Trimming left V 2 bases short and J 3 bases short, with 25 bases between. Here the CDR3 DNA reads TGTGCCAGCAGCTTATTACGGTTCGGTTCAGGGGTTAATACAGATACGCAGTATTTT. Its protein product is CASSLLRFGSGVNTDTQYF.